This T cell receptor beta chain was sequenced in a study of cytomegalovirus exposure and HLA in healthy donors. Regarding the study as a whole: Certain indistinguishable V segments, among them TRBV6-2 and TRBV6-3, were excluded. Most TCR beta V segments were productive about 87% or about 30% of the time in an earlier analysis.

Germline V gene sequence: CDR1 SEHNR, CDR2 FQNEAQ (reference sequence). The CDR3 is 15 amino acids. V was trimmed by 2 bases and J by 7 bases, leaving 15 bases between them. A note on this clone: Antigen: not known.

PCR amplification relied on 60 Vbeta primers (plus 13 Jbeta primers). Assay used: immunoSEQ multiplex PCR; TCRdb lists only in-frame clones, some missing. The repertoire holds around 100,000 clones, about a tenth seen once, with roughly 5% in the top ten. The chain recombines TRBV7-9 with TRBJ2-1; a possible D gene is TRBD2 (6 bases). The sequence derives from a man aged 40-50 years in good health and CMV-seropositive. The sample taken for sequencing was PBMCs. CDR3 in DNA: TGTGCCAGCAGCTTATTAGGGCCGGAGGGGAATGAGCAGTTCTTC. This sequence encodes CASSLLGPEGNEQFF.